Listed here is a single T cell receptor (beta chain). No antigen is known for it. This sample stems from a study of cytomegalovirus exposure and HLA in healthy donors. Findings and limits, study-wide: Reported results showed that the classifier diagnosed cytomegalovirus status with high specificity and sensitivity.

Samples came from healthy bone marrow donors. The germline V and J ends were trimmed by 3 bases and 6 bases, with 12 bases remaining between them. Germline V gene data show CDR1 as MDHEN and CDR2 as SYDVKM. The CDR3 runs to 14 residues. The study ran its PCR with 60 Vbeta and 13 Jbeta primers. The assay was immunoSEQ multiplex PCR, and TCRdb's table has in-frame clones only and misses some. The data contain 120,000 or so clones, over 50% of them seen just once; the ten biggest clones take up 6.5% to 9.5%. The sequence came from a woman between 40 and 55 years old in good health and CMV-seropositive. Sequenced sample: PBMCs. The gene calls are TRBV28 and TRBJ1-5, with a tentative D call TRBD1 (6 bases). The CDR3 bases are TGTGCCAGCAGTTTCCCAGGGGCGGTTCAGCCCCAGCATTTT. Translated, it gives CASSFPGAVQPQHF.